This is a list of T cell receptor beta chains from one sample in a study of CD8 T cells in ankylosing spondylitis. TCRdb recomputed calls from the 5' RACE reads with MiXCR, one row per CDR3 protein. The sample contains about 260,000 distinct CDR3 sequences, 20% of which appear only once. Sequenced sample: blood, either unsorted or a sorted T cell fraction (not recorded which). The source of these receptors is a male donor with ankylosing spondylitis or in good health (not recorded which). The CDR3 runs from the conserved cysteine through the conserved F or W. A D gene is named only where the DNA matches it firmly. Clone sizes are given selectively: once, few, many, or a class where the clone is expanded.

CDR3,DNA,size,J,V,D
CSANSWDRSYYGYTF,TGCAGTGCCAATTCATGGGACAGGTCTTACTATGGCTACACCTTC,many,TRBJ1-2,TRBV20-1,TRBD1
CASSEGLAADTQYF,TGTGCCAGCAGCGAGGGACTAGCGGCAGATACGCAGTATTTT,-,TRBJ2-3,TRBV28,TRBD2
CASSYSSLTSDTGELFF,TGTGCCAGCAGTTACTCCTCGTTGACTAGCGACACCGGGGAGCTGTTTTTT,-,TRBJ2-2,TRBV6-5,TRBD2
CARTDRGHTDTQYF,TGTGCCAGAACGGACAGGGGGCACACAGATACGCAGTATTTT,few,TRBJ2-3,TRBV30,TRBD1
CAISPNNGGQETQYF,TGTGCCATCAGTCCCAATAACGGGGGCCAAGAGACCCAGTACTTC,many,TRBJ2-5,TRBV10-3,-
CATSDPTGSADTQYF,TGTGCCACCAGTGACCCGACAGGGTCTGCAGATACGCAGTATTTT,-,TRBJ2-3,TRBV24-1,TRBD1
CAINGQDTDTQYF,TGTGCCATCAATGGACAGGACACAGATACGCAGTATTTT,-,TRBJ2-3,TRBV10-3,TRBD1
CATSRGGGEYEQFF,TGTGCCACCAGCAGGGGTGGGGGGGAGTATGAGCAGTTCTTC,few,TRBJ2-1,TRBV15,TRBD2
CASRRGGSETQYF,TGTGCCAGCAGGCGAGGGGGCTCAGAGACCCAGTACTTC,-,TRBJ2-5,TRBV7-9,TRBD1
CASSFRDFPNTEAFF,TGTGCCAGCAGTTTCCGGGACTTCCCGAACACTGAAGCTTTCTTT,-,TRBJ1-1,TRBV28,-
CASSFDRAGTDTQYF,TGCGCCAGCAGCTTCGACAGGGCGGGCACAGATACGCAGTATTTT,-,TRBJ2-3,TRBV5-1,TRBD1
CASSGTITDTQYF,TGTGCCAGCAGCGGGACCATCACAGATACGCAGTATTTT,many,TRBJ2-3,TRBV9,-
CASSSASGSSYNEQFF,TGTGCCAGCAGCTCCGCTAGCGGGAGTTCCTACAATGAGCAGTTCTTC,-,TRBJ2-1,TRBV9,TRBD2
CASSYSHDREGTGELFF,TGTGCCAGCAGTTACTCACATGACCGGGAGGGCACCGGGGAGCTGTTTTTT,-,TRBJ2-2,TRBV6-5,TRBD2
CASSLMPGRAEKLFF,TGCGCCAGCAGCTTGATGCCAGGGAGGGCAGAAAAACTGTTTTTT,few,TRBJ1-4,TRBV5-1,-
CASSLDSSSSYNEQFF,TGCGCCAGCAGCTTGGACTCATCGAGCTCCTACAATGAGCAGTTCTTC,-,TRBJ2-1,TRBV5-1,-
CSARPGVNTEAFF,TGCAGTGCTAGACCAGGGGTGAACACTGAAGCTTTCTTT,few,TRBJ1-1,TRBV20-1,-
CATSRTPIEQFF,TGTGCCACCAGCAGAACTCCAATCGAGCAGTTCTTC,-,TRBJ2-1,TRBV15,-
CASSPTRATTDTQYF,TGTGCCAGCAGTCCTACTCGGGCTACCACAGATACGCAGTATTTT,few,TRBJ2-3,TRBV6-5,-
CSVGGIFQETQYF,TGCAGCGTTGGAGGGATTTTCCAAGAGACCCAGTACTTC,many,TRBJ2-5,TRBV29-1,-
CASSLGDRAIRDEQFF,TGCGCCAGCAGCTTGGGGGACAGGGCAATCCGGGATGAGCAGTTCTTC,many,TRBJ2-1,TRBV5-1,TRBD1
CTTSRVKGVTGELFF,TGTACCACCAGCAGGGTGAAAGGGGTCACCGGGGAGCTGTTTTTT,-,TRBJ2-2,TRBV15,-
CASSYMAQGNYGYTF,TGTGCCAGCAGCTACATGGCCCAGGGGAACTATGGCTACACCTTC,-,TRBJ1-2,TRBV14,-
CASRTGLAESGELFF,TGCGCCAGCAGGACGGGACTAGCGGAGTCCGGGGAGCTGTTTTTT,-,TRBJ2-2,TRBV5-1,TRBD2
CASSLHDRDSTEAFF,TGCGCCAGCAGCCTACACGACAGGGATAGTACTGAAGCTTTCTTT,few,TRBJ1-1,TRBV5-1,TRBD1
CATSDLQLAGAGELFF,TGTGCCACCAGTGATTTGCAGCTAGCGGGAGCCGGGGAGCTGTTTTTT,few,TRBJ2-2,TRBV24-1,TRBD2
CASSLQANEQFF,TGTGCCAGCAGCTTACAGGCTAATGAGCAGTTCTTC,-,TRBJ2-1,TRBV7-9,-
CASSHLGASGGADTQYF,TGTGCCAGCAGCCACCTGGGGGCTAGCGGGGGTGCAGATACGCAGTATTTT,-,TRBJ2-3,TRBV3-1,TRBD2
CAARDNNNSPLHF,TGTGCCGCCCGGGACAACAATAATTCACCCCTCCACTTT,-,TRBJ1-6,TRBV19,-
CAISEIGGLAGGGNEQFF,TGTGCCATCAGTGAGATTGGGGGACTAGCGGGAGGAGGCAATGAGCAGTTCTTC,few,TRBJ2-1,TRBV10-3,TRBD2
CASSFERGRGENEQFF,TGTGCCAGCAGTTTCGAGCGGGGTAGGGGTGAGAATGAGCAGTTCTTC,few,TRBJ2-1,TRBV12-3/TRBV12-4,TRBD2
CASSPPLAGGTDTQYF,TGTGCCAGCAGTCCGCCCCTAGCGGGAGGCACAGATACGCAGTATTTT,-,TRBJ2-3,TRBV27,TRBD2
CSAERTGDPTDTQYF,TGCAGTGCTGAGAGAACAGGCGACCCCACAGATACGCAGTATTTT,-,TRBJ2-3,TRBV20-1,-
CASRLTGDNQPQHF,TGTGCCAGCAGACTGACAGGGGATAATCAGCCCCAGCATTTT,-,TRBJ1-5,TRBV4-2,TRBD1
CASSRASGGIQYF,TGTGCCAGCAGCCGGGCCAGCGGCGGCATTCAGTACTTC,few,TRBJ2-4,TRBV28,-
CASSPGQGLGTDTQYF,TGTGCCAGCAGCCCCGGACAGGGGTTGGGCACAGATACGCAGTATTTT,-,TRBJ2-3,TRBV7-2,TRBD1
CASSLSRRTQETQYF,TGTGCCAGCAGCTTATCCCGCAGGACCCAAGAGACCCAGTACTTC,few,TRBJ2-5,TRBV7-6,-
CSARPLTWTGELFF,TGCAGTGCTAGGCCCCTAACATGGACCGGGGAGCTGTTTTTT,few,TRBJ2-2,TRBV20-1,-
CASSLRLAGSGELFF,TGTGCCAGCAGTTTACGGCTAGCGGGTTCCGGGGAGCTGTTTTTT,-,TRBJ2-2,TRBV12-3/TRBV12-4,TRBD2
CSVEGQGDNNEQFF,TGCAGCGTCGAGGGACAGGGGGATAACAATGAGCAGTTCTTC,-,TRBJ2-1,TRBV29-1,TRBD1
CASSTPARGYNSPLHF,TGTGCCAGTAGTACTCCGGCGCGGGGCTATAATTCACCCCTCCACTTT,-,TRBJ1-6,TRBV19,-
CASSPTAGSGANVLTF,TGTGCCAGCAGTCCGACCGCAGGGTCTGGGGCCAACGTCCTGACTTTC,-,TRBJ2-6,TRBV12-3/TRBV12-4,-
CASSLSGRGNTIYF,TGTGCCAGCAGTTTATCAGGGAGAGGAAACACCATATATTTT,few,TRBJ1-3,TRBV27,-
CASSFGGYPKNIQYF,TGTGCCAGCAGTTTTGGGGGATATCCCAAAAACATTCAGTACTTC,few,TRBJ2-4,TRBV12-3/TRBV12-4,-
CSARRGLGEQFF,TGCAGTGCTAGGAGGGGTCTTGGTGAGCAGTTCTTC,-,TRBJ2-1,TRBV20-1,-
CASSLPVMNTEAFF,TGTGCCAGCAGTTTACCAGTCATGAACACTGAAGCTTTCTTT,many,TRBJ1-1,TRBV12-3/TRBV12-4,-
CASSSGGPYQETQYF,TGCGCCAGCAGCTCGGGGGGACCTTACCAAGAGACCCAGTACTTC,-,TRBJ2-5,TRBV5-1,TRBD2
CASSIIGGSGANVLTF,TGTGCCAGCAGTATTATCGGGGGCTCTGGGGCCAACGTCCTGACTTTC,few,TRBJ2-6,TRBV6-1,-
CAISEPRTDTNTEAFF,TGTGCCATCAGTGAGCCGAGGACAGATACGAACACTGAAGCTTTCTTT,-,TRBJ1-1,TRBV10-3,-
CASSPEGVGEKLFF,TGTGCCAGCAGCCCCGAGGGGGTAGGTGAAAAACTGTTTTTT,few,TRBJ1-4,TRBV12-3/TRBV12-4,-